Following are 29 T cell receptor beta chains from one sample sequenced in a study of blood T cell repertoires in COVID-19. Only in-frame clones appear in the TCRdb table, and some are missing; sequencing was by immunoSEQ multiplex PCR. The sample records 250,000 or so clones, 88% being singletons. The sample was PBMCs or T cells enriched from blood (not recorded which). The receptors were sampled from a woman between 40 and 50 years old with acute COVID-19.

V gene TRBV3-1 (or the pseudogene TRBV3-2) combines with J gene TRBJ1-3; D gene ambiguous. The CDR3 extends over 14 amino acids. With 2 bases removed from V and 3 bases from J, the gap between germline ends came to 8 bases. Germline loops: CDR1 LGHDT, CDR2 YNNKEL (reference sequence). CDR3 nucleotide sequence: TGTGCCAGCAGCCAAAATCCCTATGGAAACACCATATATTTT. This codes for CASSQNPYGNTIYF.

The CDR3 loop is CASSHLAGGPDTQYF. CDR3 in DNA: TGTGCCAGCAGCCACCTAGCGGGGGGGCCGGATACGCAGTATTTT. This chain uses TRBV7-2 with TRBJ2-3; 12 bases line up with TRBD2. CDR1 SGHTA and CDR2 FQGNSA come from the germline V gene. Unmatched junction bases numbered 6, after V lost 5 bases and J lost 6 bases. The CDR3 length is 15 residues.

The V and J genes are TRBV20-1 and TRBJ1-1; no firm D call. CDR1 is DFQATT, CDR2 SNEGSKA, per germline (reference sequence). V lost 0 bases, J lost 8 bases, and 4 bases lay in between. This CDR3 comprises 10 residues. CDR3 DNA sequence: TGCAGTGCTAGAGATCTAGAAGCTTTCTTT. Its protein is CSARDLEAFF.

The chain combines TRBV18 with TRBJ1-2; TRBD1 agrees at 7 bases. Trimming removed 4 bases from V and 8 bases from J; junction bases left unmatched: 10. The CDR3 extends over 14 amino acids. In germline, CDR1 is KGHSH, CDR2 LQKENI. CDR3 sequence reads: CASSHGDRAVGYTF. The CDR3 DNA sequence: TGTGCCAGCTCACATGGTGACAGGGCCGTCGGCTACACCTTC.

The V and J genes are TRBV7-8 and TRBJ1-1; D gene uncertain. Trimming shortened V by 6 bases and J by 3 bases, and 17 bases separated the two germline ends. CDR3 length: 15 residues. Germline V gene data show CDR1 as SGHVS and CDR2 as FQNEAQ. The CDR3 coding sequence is TGTGCCAGCAGTTCTACTCCGTGGGCAGACACTGAAGCTTTCTTT. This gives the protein CASSSTPWADTEAFF.

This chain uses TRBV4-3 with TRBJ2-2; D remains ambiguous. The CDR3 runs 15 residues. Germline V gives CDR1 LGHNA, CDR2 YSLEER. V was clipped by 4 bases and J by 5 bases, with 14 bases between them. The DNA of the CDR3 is TGCGCCAGCAGCCCAAAGTGGTCGGGTACCGGGGAGCTGTTTTTT. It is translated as CASSPKWSGTGELFF.

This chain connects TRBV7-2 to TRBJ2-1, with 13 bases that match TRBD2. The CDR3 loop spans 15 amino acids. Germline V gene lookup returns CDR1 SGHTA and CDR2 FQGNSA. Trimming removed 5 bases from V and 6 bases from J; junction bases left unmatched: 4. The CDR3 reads CASSPGLAGVNEQFF. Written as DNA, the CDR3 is TGTGCCAGCAGCCCTGGACTAGCGGGGGTCAATGAGCAGTTCTTC.

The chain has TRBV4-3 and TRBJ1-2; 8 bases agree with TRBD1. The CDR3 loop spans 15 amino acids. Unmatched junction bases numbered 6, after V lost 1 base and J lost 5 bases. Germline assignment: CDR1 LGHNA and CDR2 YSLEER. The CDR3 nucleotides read TGCGCCAGCAGCCAAGGTCTCCGGGACAGGTATGGCTACACCTTC. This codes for CASSQGLRDRYGYTF.

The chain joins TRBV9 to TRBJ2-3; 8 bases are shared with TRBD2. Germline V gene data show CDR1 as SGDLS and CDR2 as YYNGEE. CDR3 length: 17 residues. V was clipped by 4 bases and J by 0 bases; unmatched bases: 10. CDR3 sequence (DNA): TGTGCCAGCAGCTTCGGGGTTCGGGGGGGAAGCACAGATACGCAGTATTTT. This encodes CASSFGVRGGSTDTQYF.

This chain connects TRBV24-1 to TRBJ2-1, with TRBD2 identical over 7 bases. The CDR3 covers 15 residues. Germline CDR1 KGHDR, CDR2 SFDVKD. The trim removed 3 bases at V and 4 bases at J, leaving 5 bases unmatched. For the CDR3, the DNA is TGTGCCACCAGTGATCAGCGGGGCGGTTACAATGAGCAGTTCTTC. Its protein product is CATSDQRGGYNEQFF.

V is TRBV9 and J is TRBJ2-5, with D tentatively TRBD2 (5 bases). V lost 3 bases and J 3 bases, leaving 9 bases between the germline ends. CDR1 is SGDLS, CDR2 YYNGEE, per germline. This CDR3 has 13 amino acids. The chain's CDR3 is CASSAGNEETQYF. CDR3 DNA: TGTGCCAGCAGCGCCGGGAACGAAGAGACCCAGTACTTC.

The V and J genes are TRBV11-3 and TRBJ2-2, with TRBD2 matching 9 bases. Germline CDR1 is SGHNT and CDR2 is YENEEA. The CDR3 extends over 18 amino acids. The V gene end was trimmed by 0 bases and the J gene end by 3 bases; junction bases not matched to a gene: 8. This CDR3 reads CASSLDFAGGPHTGELFF. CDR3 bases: TGTGCCAGCAGCTTAGATTTCGCGGGAGGGCCTCACACCGGGGAGCTGTTTTTT.

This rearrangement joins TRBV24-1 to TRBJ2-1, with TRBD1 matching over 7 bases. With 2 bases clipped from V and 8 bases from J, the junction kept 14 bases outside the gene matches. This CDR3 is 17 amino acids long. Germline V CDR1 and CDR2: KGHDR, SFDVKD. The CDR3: CATSDSATGRHHHEQFF. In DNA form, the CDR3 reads TGTGCCACCAGTGATTCCGCGACAGGGCGACATCATCATGAGCAGTTCTTC.

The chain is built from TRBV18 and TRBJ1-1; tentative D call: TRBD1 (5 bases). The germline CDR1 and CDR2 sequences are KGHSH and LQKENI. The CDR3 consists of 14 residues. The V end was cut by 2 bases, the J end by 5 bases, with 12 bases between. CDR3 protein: CASSPLGRTTEAFF. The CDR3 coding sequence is TGTGCCAGCTCACCATTGGGCCGGACAACTGAAGCTTTCTTT.

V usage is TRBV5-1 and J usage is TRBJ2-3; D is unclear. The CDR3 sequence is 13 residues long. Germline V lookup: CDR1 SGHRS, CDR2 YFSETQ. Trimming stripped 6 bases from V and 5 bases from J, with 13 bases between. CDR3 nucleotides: TGCGCCAGCATCAGCGATGCCCAAGATACGCAGTATTTT. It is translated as CASISDAQDTQYF.

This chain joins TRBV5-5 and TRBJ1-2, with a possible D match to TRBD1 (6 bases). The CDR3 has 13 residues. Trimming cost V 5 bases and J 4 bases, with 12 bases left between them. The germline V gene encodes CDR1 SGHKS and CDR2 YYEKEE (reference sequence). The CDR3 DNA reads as TGTGCCAGCAGTTCGGACAGCTCCTATGGCTACACCTTC. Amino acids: CASSSDSSYGYTF.

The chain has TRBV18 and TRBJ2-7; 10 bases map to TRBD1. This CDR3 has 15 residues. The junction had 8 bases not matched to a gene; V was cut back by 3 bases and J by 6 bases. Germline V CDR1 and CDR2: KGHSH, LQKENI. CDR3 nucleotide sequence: TGTGCCAGCTCACCGTGGACAGGGGGATGGGGCGAGCAGTACTTC. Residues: CASSPWTGGWGEQYF.

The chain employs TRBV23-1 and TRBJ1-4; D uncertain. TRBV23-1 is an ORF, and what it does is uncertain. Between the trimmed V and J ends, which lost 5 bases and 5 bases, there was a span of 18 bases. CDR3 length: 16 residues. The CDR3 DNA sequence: TGCGCCAGCAGTAAACAGAGCGGGGTGAGGAATGAAAAACTGTTTTTT. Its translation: CASSKQSGVRNEKLFF.

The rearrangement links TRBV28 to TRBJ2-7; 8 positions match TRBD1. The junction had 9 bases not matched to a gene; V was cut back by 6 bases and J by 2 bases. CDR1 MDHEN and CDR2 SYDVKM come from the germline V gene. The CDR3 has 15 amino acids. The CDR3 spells CASRPSGTGPYEQYF. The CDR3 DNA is TGTGCCAGCAGGCCCTCCGGGACAGGACCCTACGAGCAGTACTTC.

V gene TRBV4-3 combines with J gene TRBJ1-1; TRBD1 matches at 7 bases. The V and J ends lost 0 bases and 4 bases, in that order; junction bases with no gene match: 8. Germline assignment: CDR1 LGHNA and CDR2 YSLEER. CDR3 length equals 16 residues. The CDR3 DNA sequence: TGCGCCAGCAGCCAAGACCAGGGGGTTCGGAGCACTGAAGCTTTCTTT. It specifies CASSQDQGVRSTEAFF.

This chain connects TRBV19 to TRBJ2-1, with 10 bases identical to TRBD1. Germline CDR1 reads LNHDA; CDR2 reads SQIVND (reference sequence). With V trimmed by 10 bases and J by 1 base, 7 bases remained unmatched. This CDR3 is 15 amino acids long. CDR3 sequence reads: CATRDRGPSYNEQFF. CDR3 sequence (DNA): TGTGCCACCCGGGACAGGGGCCCATCCTACAATGAGCAGTTCTTC. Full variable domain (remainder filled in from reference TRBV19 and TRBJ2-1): DGGITQSPKYLFRKEGQNVTLSCEQNLNHDAMYWYRQDPGQGLRLIYYSQIVNDFQKGDIAEGYSVSREKKESFPLTVTSAQKNPTAFYLCATRDRGPSYNEQFFGPGTRLTVL.

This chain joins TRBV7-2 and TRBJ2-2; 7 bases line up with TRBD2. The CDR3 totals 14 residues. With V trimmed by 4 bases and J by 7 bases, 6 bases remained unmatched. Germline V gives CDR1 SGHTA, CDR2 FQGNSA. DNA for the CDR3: TGTGCCAGCAGCTACCTCGGGGGGATCGGGGAGCTGTTTTTT. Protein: CASSYLGGIGELFF.

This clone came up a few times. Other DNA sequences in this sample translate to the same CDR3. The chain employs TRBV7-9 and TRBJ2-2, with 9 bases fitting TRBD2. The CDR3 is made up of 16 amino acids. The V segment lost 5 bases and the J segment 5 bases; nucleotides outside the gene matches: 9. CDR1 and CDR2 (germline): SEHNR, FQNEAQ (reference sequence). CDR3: CASSPPGLAGTGELFF. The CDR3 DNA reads TGTGCCAGCAGCCCTCCGGGACTAGCAGGGACCGGGGAGCTGTTTTTT.

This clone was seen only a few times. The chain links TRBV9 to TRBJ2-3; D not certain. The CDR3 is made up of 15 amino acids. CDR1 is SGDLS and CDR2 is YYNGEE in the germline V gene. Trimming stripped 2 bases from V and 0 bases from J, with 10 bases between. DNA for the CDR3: TGTGCCAGCAGCGTGCTGAGTGTTAGCACAGATACGCAGTATTTT. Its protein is CASSVLSVSTDTQYF.

The CDR3 DNA sequence: TGTGCCAGCAGCCAATTTCAGGGGGGAGCGAACACCGGGGAGCTGTTTTTT. Translated, it gives CASSQFQGGANTGELFF. V gene TRBV4-2 combines with J gene TRBJ2-2, with a weak D call TRBD1 (7 bases). The CDR3 sequence is 17 residues long. Germline V gene data show CDR1 as LGHNA and CDR2 as YNFKEQ. Trimming left V 2 bases short and J 0 bases short, with 13 bases between.

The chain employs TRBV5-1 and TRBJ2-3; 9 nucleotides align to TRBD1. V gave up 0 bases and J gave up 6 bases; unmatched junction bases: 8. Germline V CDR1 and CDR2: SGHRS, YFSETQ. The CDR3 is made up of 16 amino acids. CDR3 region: CASSLAGTGPEDTQYF. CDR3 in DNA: TGCGCCAGCAGCTTGGCCGGGACAGGGCCGGAGGATACGCAGTATTTT.

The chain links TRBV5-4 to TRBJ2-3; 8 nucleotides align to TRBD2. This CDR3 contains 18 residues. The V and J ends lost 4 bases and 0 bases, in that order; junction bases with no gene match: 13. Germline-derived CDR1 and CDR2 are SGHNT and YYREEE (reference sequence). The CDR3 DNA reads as TGTGCCAGCAGCCATGAGGCCGGGGGGGCTAGAAGCACAGATACGCAGTATTTT. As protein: CASSHEAGGARSTDTQYF.

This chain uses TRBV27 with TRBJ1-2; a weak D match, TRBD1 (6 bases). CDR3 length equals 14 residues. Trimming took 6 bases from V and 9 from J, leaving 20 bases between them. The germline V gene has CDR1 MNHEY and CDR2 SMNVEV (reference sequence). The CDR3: CASRLRGSHKSYTF. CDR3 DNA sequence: TGTGCCAGCAGACTCAGGGGAAGCCATAAGAGCTACACCTTC.

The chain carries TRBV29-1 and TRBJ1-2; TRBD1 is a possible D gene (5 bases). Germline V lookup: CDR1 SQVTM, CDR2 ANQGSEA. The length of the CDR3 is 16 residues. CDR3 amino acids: CTTGAVGRSRDYGYTF. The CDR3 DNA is TGCACCACCGGTGCGGTGGGGCGTTCGCGCGACTATGGCTACACCTTC.